This entry describes one T cell receptor beta chain. Per the original data handling: Amplification of reference gene primers was used by the study to estimate nucleated cell counts. Using immunoSEQ multiplex PCR, the repertoire was profiled, and TCRdb retains in-frame clones only, with some absent. Clone size and V and J calls were adopted from that table, with D and trimming inferred from the DNA. The sample includes 96,000 or so clones, roughly 84% of them seen just once. The data belong to a study of blood T cell repertoires in COVID-19. At the level of the study: Spain, Italy and the United States supplied samples that represented acute and convalescent COVID-19.

V was trimmed by 6 bases and J by 1 base, leaving 8 bases between them. The V gene's germline CDR1 is MDHEN and CDR2 SYDVKM. There are 13 residues in the CDR3. The material sequenced was peripheral blood. This chain connects TRBV28 to TRBJ2-3; no clear D. This clonotype originated in an elderly woman with acute or convalescent COVID-19. The CDR3 here is CASSPPGTDTQYF. As DNA, the CDR3 is TGTGCCAGCAGCCCGCCGGGCACAGATACGCAGTATTTT. Together with reference TRBV28 and TRBJ2-3, the CDR3 gives the full variable domain: DVKVTQSSRYLVKRTGEKVFLECVQDMDHENMFWYRQDPGLGLRLIYFSYDVKMKEKGDIPEGYSVSREKKERFSLILESASTNQTSMYLCASSPPGTDTQYFGPGTRLTVL.